One T cell receptor (beta chain) is described in this entry. This entry belongs to a study of cytomegalovirus exposure and HLA in healthy donors. The PCR was carried out with 60 Vbeta primers and 13 Jbeta primers. TCRdb's copy holds only in-frame clones and misses some; the assay was immunoSEQ multiplex PCR. The sample lists about 120,000 clones, approximately 80% seen once, with roughly 1.5% in the top ten. Looked up from germline, CDR1 is SGHTA and CDR2 is FQGNSA. Trimming stripped 5 bases from V and 5 bases from J, with 9 bases between. This CDR3 comprises 12 residues. This receptor was identified in a woman aged 18-35 years in good health and CMV-seronegative. This chain connects TRBV7-2 to TRBJ1-2; tentative D call: TRBD1 (6 bases). The sample was PBMCs. CDR3: CASSATGYGYTF. In DNA form, the CDR3 reads TGTGCCAGCAGCGCCACAGGGTATGGCTACACCTTC.